The 22 T cell receptor beta chains in this list originate from one sample, sequenced in a study of cytotoxic CD8 clonotypes in ibrutinib-treated CLL. Repertoires were generated with immunoSEQ multiplex PCR, while TCRdb's copy carries only in-frame clones and drops some. The table records roughly 190,000 clones, around 72% of them present only once. The sequencing used PBMCs, collected after 24 months of ibrutinib treatment. All receptors derive from a human donor with chronic lymphocytic leukemia.

This clone was observed a few times. This chain joins TRBV29-1 and TRBJ2-1; TRBD1 agrees at 8 bases. Trimming removed 7 bases from V and 0 bases from J; junction bases left unmatched: 2. The CDR3 runs 13 residues. Looked up from germline, CDR1 is SQVTM and CDR2 is ANQGSEA. The CDR3 loop is CSGGQGSYNEQFF. The CDR3 nucleotides are TGCAGCGGAGGACAGGGCTCCTACAATGAGCAGTTCTTC.

The chain couples TRBV15 to TRBJ2-7; maybe TRBD2 (7 bases). Germline V gene lookup returns CDR1 LNHNV and CDR2 YYDKDF (reference sequence). V lost 4 bases and J 3 bases, leaving 16 bases between the germline ends. This CDR3 is built from 15 residues. The CDR3 region has the DNA TGTGCCACCAGCACCCTTAGGGGGGAGGGCTACGAGCAGTACTTC. It encodes CATSTLRGEGYEQYF.

CDR3 coding DNA: TGTGCCAGCAGTCCACAGGGACCCTATGGCTACACCTTC. It encodes CASSPQGPYGYTF. The J gene is TRBJ1-2, the V gene TRBV28, with a weak D call TRBD1 (6 bases). This CDR3 is 13 amino acids long. Trimming removed 5 bases at V and 4 bases at J, with 11 bases between. Germline loops: CDR1 MDHEN, CDR2 SYDVKM.

Remarks on this clone: One end of the junction does not line up with germline, which may come from a read error. The chain has TRBV29-1 and TRBJ2-1; 12 bases are shared with TRBD2. The germline gives CDR1 SQVTM, CDR2 ANQGSEA. This CDR3 comprises 12 residues. DNA for the CDR3: TGCAGCGTCAAACAACTTCGGACTAGCGGGATCTTC. This codes for CSVKQLRTSGIF.

J is TRBJ2-3 and V is TRBV9; TRBD2 agrees at 7 bases. Per the germline V gene, CDR1 is SGDLS and CDR2 is YYNGEE. V was pared by 0 bases and J by 3 bases, with 7 bases of the junction left unmatched. CDR3 length equals 16 residues. The CDR3 DNA reads TGTGCCAGCAGCGTAGGGACCCGCGGGAGAACAGATACGCAGTATTTT. It yields the protein CASSVGTRGRTDTQYF.

The chain combines TRBV10-3 with TRBJ2-7; D not certain. The CDR3 sequence is 16 residues long. CDR1 and CDR2 from the germline V gene are ENHRY and SYGVKD. The V end was cut by 3 bases, the J end by 2 bases, with 17 bases between. The chain's CDR3 is CAISESLGRKPYEQYF. CDR3 sequence (DNA): TGTGCCATCAGTGAATCACTCGGACGTAAGCCCTACGAGCAGTACTTC.

This chain links TRBV6-5 with TRBJ1-2; D is possibly TRBD1 (5 bases). Germline V gene data show CDR1 as MNHEY and CDR2 as SVGAGI. This CDR3 region has 15 residues. Trimming shortened V by 5 bases and J by 7 bases, and 20 bases separated the two germline ends. CDR3 sequence: CASSTTGTDFSGYTF. In nucleotides, the CDR3 is TGTGCCAGCAGTACGACCGGGACGGACTTTTCTGGCTACACCTTC.

The chain employs TRBV20-1 and TRBJ2-3; D not certain. Trimming cost V 3 bases and J 5 bases, with 6 bases left between them. CDR1 and CDR2 (germline): DFQATT, SNEGSKA (reference sequence). The CDR3 extends over 11 amino acids. The CDR3 sequence is CSASLLDTQYF. CDR3 DNA: TGCAGTGCTAGTCTCTTAGATACGCAGTATTTT.

The V gene is TRBV18, the J gene TRBJ2-7, with TRBD2 matching 14 bases. Germline CDR1 reads KGHSH; CDR2 reads LQKENI. This CDR3 is 16 amino acids long. V lost 4 bases to trimming and J lost 1 base; unmatched junction nucleotides: 3. The DNA for the CDR3 is TGTGCCAGCTCACTGGGACTAGCGGGAGCTTCCTACGAGCAGTACTTC. Protein: CASSLGLAGASYEQYF.

This clone showed up just a few times. This chain connects TRBV14 to TRBJ1-2; 7 nucleotides agree with TRBD1. CDR1 and CDR2 (germline): SGHDN, FVKESK. Trimming cost V 3 bases and J 0 bases; bases outside gene matches: 4. CDR3 length: 15 residues. CDR3 sequence reads: CASSQQGVSNYGYTF. DNA of the CDR3: TGTGCCAGCAGCCAGCAGGGGGTTTCTAACTATGGCTACACCTTC.

The chain recombines TRBV28 with TRBJ2-7; D is unresolved. Germline V gene sequence: CDR1 MDHEN, CDR2 SYDVKM. The CDR3 totals 13 residues. The germline V and J ends were trimmed by 3 bases and 2 bases, with 8 bases remaining between them. CDR3 DNA sequence: TGTGCCAGCAGTTTGCACAGTACCTACGAGCAGTACTTC. Its translation is CASSLHSTYEQYF.

The V gene is TRBV4-3, the J gene TRBJ2-1; TRBD2 matches 9 bases. The CDR3 sequence is 17 residues long. CDR1 LGHNA and CDR2 YSLEER come from the germline V gene. Trimming took 0 bases from V and 7 from J; bases not matched to a gene: 10. The CDR3 coding sequence is TGCGCCAGCAGCCAAGATCGTGCGGGAGGGAATCGGAATGAGCAGTTCTTC. Protein: CASSQDRAGGNRNEQFF.

The chain is built from TRBV30 and TRBJ2-7; D remains unclear. Trimming stripped 1 base from V and 6 bases from J, with 13 bases between. The CDR3 contains 13 residues. The germline V gene encodes CDR1 GTSNPN and CDR2 SVGIG (reference sequence). CDR3 nucleotides: TGTGCCTGGAGTGAGACCCTGGCAACCGAGCAGTACTTC. Translating gives CAWSETLATEQYF.

V gene TRBV28 combines with J gene TRBJ2-2; 7 bases map to TRBD2. After removal of 2 bases from V and 5 bases from J, the junction contained 8 bases not matched to a gene. This CDR3 has 16 amino acids. Germline V gives CDR1 MDHEN, CDR2 SYDVKM. The CDR3 sequence: CASSLRGDYRTGELFF. Here the CDR3 DNA reads TGTGCCAGCAGTTTACGGGGGGACTACAGGACCGGGGAGCTGTTTTTT.

The chain is built from TRBV19 and TRBJ2-7; possibly TRBD1 or TRBD2 for D (5 bases each). Germline CDR1 and CDR2: LNHDA and SQIVND (reference sequence). CDR3 length: 13 amino acids. Between the trimmed V and J ends, which lost 4 bases and 4 bases, there was a span of 11 bases. The CDR3 here is CASSTAGGYEQYF. Here the CDR3 DNA reads TGTGCCAGTAGTACCGCTGGGGGTTACGAGCAGTACTTC. Variable domain in full (rest from reference TRBV19 and TRBJ2-7): DGGITQSPKYLFRKEGQNVTLSCEQNLNHDAMYWYRQDPGQGLRLIYYSQIVNDFQKGDIAEGYSVSREKKESFPLTVTSAQKNPTAFYLCASSTAGGYEQYFGPGTRLTVT.

This chain joins TRBV2 and TRBJ1-2; D uncertain. V was clipped by 2 bases and J by 2 bases, with 6 bases between them. The CDR3 spans 13 residues. CDR1 and CDR2 (germline): SNHLY, FYNNEI. DNA for the CDR3: TGTGCCAGCAGTGAAACCGGGAACTATGGCTACACCTTC. Its translation: CASSETGNYGYTF.

V and J are TRBV10-3 and TRBJ2-3; D unresolved. The CDR3 loop spans 14 amino acids. In germline, CDR1 is ENHRY, CDR2 SYGVKD. Trimming cost V 5 bases and J 0 bases, with 9 bases left between them. The CDR3 DNA sequence: TGTGCCATCAGTAGGTCAGATAGCACAGATACGCAGTATTTT. This codes for CAISRSDSTDTQYF.

This clone was seen only once. This sequence joins TRBV10-3 and TRBJ1-1, with 7 bases fitting TRBD1. Germline CDR1 is ENHRY and CDR2 is SYGVKD. This CDR3 comprises 17 residues. Unmatched junction bases numbered 20, after V lost 9 bases and J lost 4 bases. DNA of the CDR3: TGTGCCATAGCCCGGGACAGCTATCCTCCATGGAGCACTGAAGCTTTCTTT. It yields the protein CAIARDSYPPWSTEAFF.

The chain employs TRBV30 and TRBJ2-5; D possibly corresponds to TRBD1 (5 bases). Trimming left V 2 bases short and J 6 bases short, with 13 bases between. Per the germline V gene, CDR1 is GTSNPN and CDR2 is SVGIG (reference sequence). The CDR3 sequence is 13 residues long. In DNA form, the CDR3 reads TGTGCCTGGAGTAAGGGGATTGGAAAGACCCAGTACTTC. Translating it yields CAWSKGIGKTQYF.

This clone was seen a handful of times. This chain connects TRBV9 to TRBJ2-2; possibly TRBD2 for D (6 bases). Germline assignment: CDR1 SGDLS and CDR2 YYNGEE. The CDR3 covers 15 residues. Trimming took off 5 bases at V and 3 bases at J, with 14 bases between the two ends. DNA of the CDR3: TGTGCCAGCAGGGGCGGGGCAGGCGACACCGGGGAGCTGTTTTTT. Encoded protein: CASRGGAGDTGELFF. Complete variable domain (other parts from reference TRBV9 and TRBJ2-2): DSGVTQTPKHLITATGQRVTLRCSPRSGDLSVYWYQQSLDQGLQFLIQYYNGEERAKGNILERFSAQQFPDLHSELNLSSLELGDSALYFCASRGGAGDTGELFFGEGSRLTVL.

The CDR3 is CASSLSRTGHNEAFF. CDR3 bases: TGTGCCAGCAGTTTATCCAGAACGGGACACAATGAAGCTTTCTTT. This rearrangement joins TRBV27 to TRBJ1-1; a weak D match, TRBD1 (6 bases). The CDR3 has 15 amino acids. Trimming left V 0 bases short and J 7 bases short, with 15 bases between. Germline loops: CDR1 MNHEY, CDR2 SMNVEV (reference sequence).

The chain employs TRBV19 and TRBJ2-3; 8 bases map to TRBD1. The trim removed 3 bases at V and 6 bases at J, leaving 8 bases unmatched. Germline loops: CDR1 LNHDA, CDR2 SQIVND (reference sequence). CDR3 length: 15 amino acids. The CDR3 region has the DNA TGTGCCAGTAGTATCCTGCAGGGGGCAAGGGATACGCAGTATTTT. It specifies CASSILQGARDTQYF.